This TCR beta chain was recovered during a study of blood T cell repertoires in COVID-19. Looking at the study overall: T cells, B-cell-depleted T cells, or PBMCs provided the cDNA or gDNA that served as material.

The germline V gene encodes CDR1 SGHTA and CDR2 FQGNSA. The V end was cut by 1 base, the J end by 9 bases, with 10 bases between. CDR3 length: 14 amino acids. In the original analysis: Amplifying reference gene primers gave estimates of nucleated cell counts. The protocol was immunoSEQ multiplex PCR, while the TCRdb copy is restricted to in-frame clones and leaves out a portion. V and J calls and clone size are as listed in that table; D and trimming were resolved from the DNA. The repertoire holds 75,000 to 90,000 clones, with 75% to 85% as singletons. This clone has a handful of counts. The sequencing sample was made of peripheral blood. The chain joins TRBV7-2 to TRBJ1-6; D is uncertain. The clonotype comes from a man aged 55 to 70 with COVID-19, enrolled during active disease. The chain's CDR3 is CASSLGGAGSPLHF. CDR3 bases: TGTGCCAGCAGCTTAGGAGGTGCCGGTTCACCCCTCCACTTT. Combining the CDR3 with reference TRBV7-2 and TRBJ1-6 gives the whole variable domain GAGVSQSPSNKVTEKGKDVELRCDPISGHTALYWYRQSLGQGLEFLIYFQGNSAPDKSGLPSDRFSAERTGGSVSTLTIQRTQQEDSAVYLCASSLGGAGSPLHFGNGTRLTVT.